What follows are 20 T cell receptor beta chains derived from one specimen sequenced in a study of monozygotic twins with inflammatory bowel disease. For each CDR3 protein, TCRdb gives one entry from its re-call of the 5' RACE reads, without DNA. Here the sample table reports about 300,000 distinct CDR3 sequences. The sample taken for sequencing was blood. The receptors originated from a human donor with ulcerative colitis or Crohn's disease, or a healthy co-twin of an affected twin (not recorded which).

The chain couples TRBV7-9 to TRBJ2-3; lacking DNA, the TRBD2 call made by TCRdb goes unchecked. CDR3 length: 17 residues. The germline V gene has CDR1 SEHNR and CDR2 FQNEAQ (reference sequence). The chain's CDR3 is CASSLSGAGEKGDTQYF. Based on the CDR3 plus reference TRBV7-9 and TRBJ2-3, the full variable domain is DTGVSQNPRHKITKRGQNVTFRCDPISEHNRLYWYRQTLGQGPEFLTYFQNEAQLEKSRLLSDRFSAERPKGSFSTLEIQRTEQGDSAMYLCASSLSGAGEKGDTQYFGPGTRLTVL.

V gene TRBV20-1 combines with J gene TRBJ1-2; the TCRdb D gene call, TRBD1, has no DNA to confirm it. In germline, CDR1 is DFQATT, CDR2 SNEGSKA (reference sequence). The CDR3 runs 12 residues. This CDR3 reads CSATTGGAGYTF.

The V and J genes are TRBV24-1 and TRBJ2-1. The CDR3 runs to 15 residues. The germline gives CDR1 KGHDR, CDR2 SFDVKD. Here the CDR3 reads CATSDLAVSYNEQFF.

The chain employs TRBV7-8 and TRBJ2-2. Germline CDR1 and CDR2: SGHVS and FQNEAQ. CDR3 length equals 15 residues. The CDR3: CASKTNSLNTGELFF.

This rearrangement joins TRBV15 to TRBJ1-5; the D gene TCRdb calls, TRBD1, cannot be checked with no DNA. CDR1 and CDR2 (germline): LNHNV, YYDKDF (reference sequence). The CDR3 covers 15 residues. The CDR3 here is CATSRGQGPNQPQHF.

The V and J genes are TRBV12-3 or TRBV12-4 and TRBJ1-5; TCRdb reports TRBD1, a call that lacks DNA to check it against. This CDR3 contains 14 residues. CDR3 region: CASSLFMGGQPQHF.

The J gene is TRBJ2-5, the V gene TRBV6-5; there is no DNA to check the TCRdb D call of TRBD2. The CDR3 contains 18 residues. The V gene's germline CDR1 is MNHEY and CDR2 SVGAGI. CDR3 region: CASSLRLAGASSRRTQYF.

The chain uses TRBV2 and TRBJ2-6; as DNA is missing, the TRBD1 call by TCRdb cannot be tested. Germline V lookup: CDR1 SNHLY, CDR2 FYNNEI. The CDR3 sequence is 14 residues long. The CDR3 sequence is CASSESRGANVLTF. The whole variable domain, filled in from reference TRBV2 and TRBJ2-6, reads EPEVTQTPSHQVTQMGQEVILRCVPISNHLYFYWYRQILGQKVEFLVSFYNNEISEKSEIFDDQFSVERPDGSNFTLKIRSTKLEDSAMYFCASSESRGANVLTFGAGSRLTVL.

The chain couples TRBV3-1 to TRBJ1-1; the TRBD1 assignment by TCRdb is unverifiable without DNA. The CDR3 runs to 15 residues. Germline CDR1 is LGHDT and CDR2 is YNNKEL (reference sequence). CDR3 loop: CASSGMGGVNTEAFF.

This rearrangement joins TRBV12-3 or TRBV12-4 to TRBJ2-2. CDR3 length equals 13 residues. This CDR3 reads CASSSRFSGELFF.

The chain joins TRBV10-3 to TRBJ2-7; TCRdb selects TRBD1, and the lack of DNA leaves this call unchecked. Germline-derived CDR1 and CDR2 are ENHRY and SYGVKD. CDR3 length: 14 amino acids. CDR3 amino acids: CAISDLGESYEQYF.

The V and J genes are TRBV7-2 and TRBJ2-2. The CDR3 loop spans 14 amino acids. Germline V CDR1 and CDR2: SGHTA, FQGNSA. CDR3 residues: CASSGDANTGELFF.

The chain recombines TRBV18 with TRBJ2-2. Germline V gene lookup returns CDR1 KGHSH and CDR2 LQKENI. This CDR3 is 13 amino acids long. The CDR3 is CASSNDATGELFF.

The V gene is TRBV15, the J gene TRBJ2-7; TCRdb's D call, TRBD1, is unchecked because there is no DNA. CDR3 length: 14 amino acids. The germline V gene has CDR1 LNHNV and CDR2 YYDKDF (reference sequence). This chain's CDR3 is CATSRGGGTYEQYF.

V gene TRBV13 combines with J gene TRBJ1-5. This CDR3 region has 13 residues. The germline gives CDR1 PRHDT, CDR2 FYEKMQ (reference sequence). The chain's CDR3 is CASSRTIGQPQHF.

The rearrangement links TRBV28 to TRBJ1-1. The CDR3 spans 11 residues. Germline CDR1 MDHEN, CDR2 SYDVKM. The CDR3 is CASSFKTEAFF. Complete variable domain (other parts from reference TRBV28 and TRBJ1-1): DVKVTQSSRYLVKRTGEKVFLECVQDMDHENMFWYRQDPGLGLRLIYFSYDVKMKEKGDIPEGYSVSREKKERFSLILESASTNQTSMYLCASSFKTEAFFGQGTRLTVV.

The chain couples TRBV12-3 or TRBV12-4 to TRBJ1-1. The CDR3 has 13 residues. The CDR3 region is CASSSNSYTEAFF.

The rearrangement links TRBV3-1 to TRBJ2-1; TCRdb's D call, TRBD2, is unchecked because there is no DNA. The CDR3 is made up of 13 amino acids. Germline V gene data show CDR1 as LGHDT and CDR2 as YNNKEL (reference sequence). The CDR3 loop is CASSQDWSGEQFF.

The chain employs TRBV5-1 and TRBJ2-1; without DNA, the TCRdb call of TRBD1 cannot be checked. There are 15 residues in the CDR3. CDR1 and CDR2 (germline): SGHRS, YFSETQ. CDR3 residues: CASSLMGQGYNEQFF. Full variable domain (missing parts from reference TRBV5-1 and TRBJ2-1): KAGVTQTPRYLIKTRGQQVTLSCSPISGHRSVSWYQQTPGQGLQFLFEYFSETQRNKGNFPGRFSGRQFSNSRSEMNVSTLELGDSALYLCASSLMGQGYNEQFFGPGTRLTVL.

This sequence joins TRBV6-2 or TRBV6-3 and TRBJ2-1. Germline lookup yields CDR1 MNHEY and CDR2 SVGEGT. The length of the CDR3 is 13 residues. CDR3 amino acids: CASRLHGSNEQFF.